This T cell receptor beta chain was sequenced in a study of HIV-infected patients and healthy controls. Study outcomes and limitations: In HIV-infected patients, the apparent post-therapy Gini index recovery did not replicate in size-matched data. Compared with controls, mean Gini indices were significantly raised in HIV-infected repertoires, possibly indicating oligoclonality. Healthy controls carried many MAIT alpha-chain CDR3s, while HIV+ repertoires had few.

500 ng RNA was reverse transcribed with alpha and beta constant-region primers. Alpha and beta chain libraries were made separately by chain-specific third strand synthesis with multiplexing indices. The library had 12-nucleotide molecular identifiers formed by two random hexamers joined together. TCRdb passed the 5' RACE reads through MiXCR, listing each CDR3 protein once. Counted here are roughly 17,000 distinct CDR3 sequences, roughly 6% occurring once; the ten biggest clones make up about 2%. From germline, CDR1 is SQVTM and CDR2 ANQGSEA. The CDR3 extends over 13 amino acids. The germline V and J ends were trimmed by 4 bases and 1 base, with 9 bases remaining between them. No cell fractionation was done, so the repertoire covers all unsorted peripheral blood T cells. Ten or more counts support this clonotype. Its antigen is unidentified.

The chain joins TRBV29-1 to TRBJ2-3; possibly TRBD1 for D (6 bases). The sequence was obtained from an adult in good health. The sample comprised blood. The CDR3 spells CSVVAGGTDTQYF. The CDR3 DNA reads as TGCAGCGTTGTAGCAGGGGGCACAGATACGCAGTATTTT.